The 24 T cell receptor beta chains given below trace back to one sample, sequenced in a study of blood T cell repertoires in COVID-19. Assay: immunoSEQ multiplex PCR; the TCRdb copy retains only in-frame clones and omits some. Among about 120,000 clones listed, roughly 77% were seen once. Sequencing was carried out using peripheral blood. The receptors come from a man aged 60 to 69 with active or convalescent COVID-19.

The gene calls are TRBV5-1 and TRBJ2-3; no clear D gene. The CDR3 has 14 amino acids. Deletions cut 4 bases from V and 0 bases from J, with 9 bases between. Germline-derived CDR1 and CDR2 are SGHRS and YFSETQ. The CDR3 here is CASSNGQSTDTQYF. The CDR3 DNA is TGCGCCAGCAGCAATGGGCAGAGCACAGATACGCAGTATTTT.

The rearrangement links TRBV7-2 to TRBJ2-2; 7 bases are shared with TRBD1. The trim removed 2 bases at V and 4 bases at J, leaving 4 bases unmatched. The germline CDR1 and CDR2 sequences are SGHTA and FQGNSA. This CDR3 is built from 15 residues. For the CDR3, the DNA is TGTGCCAGCAGCTTAATTCCAGGGGGCACCGGGGAGCTGTTTTTT. Translated, it gives CASSLIPGGTGELFF.

This clone was counted only a few times. CDR3 sequence (DNA): TGCGCCAGCAGCCCCAAAGTGCAGGCATCCCCCTACGAGCAGTACTTC. Residues: CASSPKVQASPYEQYF. V usage is TRBV5-1 and J usage is TRBJ2-7, with no clear D. Germline V gives CDR1 SGHRS, CDR2 YFSETQ. The CDR3 runs to 16 residues. With 4 bases removed from V and 2 bases from J, the gap between germline ends came to 19 bases.

This clone came up a few times. The chain has TRBV12-3 or TRBV12-4 and TRBJ1-5; D gene unclear. This CDR3 is built from 13 residues. V was cut by 5 bases and J by 4 bases, with 9 bases left in between. The CDR3 loop reads CASSPVQNQPQHF. The CDR3 nucleotides read TGTGCCAGCAGTCCAGTTCAGAATCAGCCCCAGCATTTT.

The chain combines TRBV24-1 with TRBJ2-7, with 8 bases aligning to TRBD2. There are 13 residues in the CDR3. With V trimmed by 5 bases and J by 3 bases, 2 bases remained unmatched. Germline V gene lookup returns CDR1 KGHDR and CDR2 SFDVKD. The CDR3 protein is CATSGGRSYEQYF. The CDR3 nucleotides are TGTGCCACCAGTGGCGGGAGGAGCTACGAGCAGTACTTC.

V usage is TRBV20-1 and J usage is TRBJ1-5; the D gene is possibly TRBD1 (6 bases). Germline CDR1 reads DFQATT; CDR2 reads SNEGSKA (reference sequence). V was pared by 5 bases and J by 11 bases, with 10 bases between. The CDR3 length is 10 residues. For the CDR3, the DNA is TGCAGTGCTCACAGGGTCTCCCAGCATTTT. It is translated as CSAHRVSQHF.

This clone showed up just a few times. The genes are TRBV27 and TRBJ1-4; D is perhaps TRBD1 (5 bases). Germline-derived CDR1 and CDR2 are MNHEY and SMNVEV (reference sequence). CDR3 size: 15 residues. V was trimmed by 7 bases and J by 0 bases, leaving 12 bases between them. CDR3 sequence (DNA): TGTGCCAGCATCGGTCAGGGTACAACTAATGAAAAACTGTTTTTT. It specifies CASIGQGTTNEKLFF. The full variable domain, with the rest looked up from reference TRBV27 and TRBJ1-4, is EAQVTQNPRYLITVTGKKLTVTCSQNMNHEYMSWYRQDPGLGLRQIYYSMNVEVTDKGDVPEGYKVSRKEKRNFPLILESPSPNQTSLYFCASIGQGTTNEKLFFGSGTQLSVL.

This clone has only a few counts. This chain connects TRBV11-2 to TRBJ2-7, with TRBD2 matching 9 bases. Looked up from germline, CDR1 is SGHAT and CDR2 is FQNNGV. The CDR3 loop spans 14 amino acids. V dropped 2 bases and J dropped 7; count of bases not matched to a gene: 6. The CDR3, as DNA: TGTGCCAGCAGCTTACGGCTAGCGGGAAGTGAGCAGTACTTC. Its protein is CASSLRLAGSEQYF.

V and J are TRBV24-1 and TRBJ2-7; 11 nucleotides line up with TRBD2. Germline CDR1 KGHDR, CDR2 SFDVKD. The CDR3 sequence is 18 residues long. V was pared by 3 bases and J by 3 bases, with 12 bases of the junction left unmatched. For the CDR3, the DNA is TGTGCCACCAGTGATCCCAGTGGGACTAGCGGAAACATCTACGAGCAGTACTTC. This gives the protein CATSDPSGTSGNIYEQYF.

Written as DNA, the CDR3 is TGTGCCAGCAGCCCAACTAGCGGGAGGGCCCTGGGGGAGCAGTACTTC. It specifies CASSPTSGRALGEQYF. The chain combines TRBV2 with TRBJ2-7; 13 bases fit TRBD2. Per germline, CDR1 SNHLY and CDR2 FYNNEI. J lost 7 bases, V lost 6 bases, and 12 bases had no gene match. The CDR3 covers 16 residues.

A few counts support this clone. V is TRBV19 and J is TRBJ1-1; unclear D gene. CDR3 length equals 14 residues. V was shortened by 5 bases and J by 6 bases, with 16 bases between the two germline ends. Per the germline V gene, CDR1 is LNHDA and CDR2 is SQIVND (reference sequence). CDR3 DNA sequence: TGTGCCAGTAGTCCCCGACACCTCAGCCCTGAAGCTTTCTTT. The encoded protein is CASSPRHLSPEAFF.

The chain has TRBV29-1 and TRBJ1-3; tentatively, D is TRBD1 (5 bases). With 8 bases removed from V and 4 bases from J, the gap between germline ends came to 15 bases. CDR1 and CDR2 (germline): SQVTM, ANQGSEA. CDR3 length: 13 amino acids. CDR3 DNA sequence: TGCAGCCAAGACACGGGGGACGGAAACACCATATATTTT. Its translation: CSQDTGDGNTIYF. Looking up the rest from reference TRBV29-1 and TRBJ1-3 gives the full variable domain: SAVISQKPSRDICQRGTSLTIQCQVDSQVTMMFWYRQQPGQSLTLIATANQGSEATYESGFVIDKFPISRPNLTFSTLTVSNMSPEDSSIYLCSQDTGDGNTIYFGEGSWLTVV.

V usage is TRBV15 and J usage is TRBJ1-3; 7 bases are a match to TRBD1. The germline CDR1 and CDR2 sequences are LNHNV and YYDKDF (reference sequence). The J segment lost 3 bases and the V segment lost 5 bases, leaving 7 bases of the junction unmatched. This CDR3 has 15 residues. The CDR3 reads CATSENRGGGNTIYF. The CDR3 nucleotides read TGTGCCACCAGCGAGAACAGGGGCGGTGGAAACACCATATATTTT.

The chain uses TRBV12-2 and TRBJ2-3; TRBD2 is the table's D call and was not checked against the DNA. TRBV12-2 is a documented pseudogene. The CDR3 runs to 16 residues. This CDR3 reads CASRLAFDYGTDTQYF. The DNA of the CDR3 is TGTGCAAGTCGCTTAGCGTTTGACTATGGCACAGATACGCAGTATTTT.

This clone appeared a single time. The CDR3 here is CASSQGTGLYNEQFF. The CDR3 DNA is TGCGCCAGCAGCCAAGGGACAGGACTTTACAATGAGCAGTTCTTC. The chain carries TRBV4-1 and TRBJ2-1, with 7 nucleotides matching TRBD1. Trimming cost V 1 base and J 4 bases; bases outside gene matches: 4. Germline loops: CDR1 MGHRA, CDR2 YSYEKL. This CDR3 region has 15 residues.

The V and J genes are TRBV15 and TRBJ2-7, with unresolved D. Trimming stripped 0 bases from V and 3 bases from J, with 6 bases between. The length of the CDR3 is 13 residues. Germline V CDR1 and CDR2: LNHNV, YYDKDF (reference sequence). For the CDR3, the DNA is TGTGCCACCAGCAGAGATCCCTACTACGAGCAGTACTTC. Its protein product is CATSRDPYYEQYF.

V usage is TRBV7-9 and J usage is TRBJ2-2; 11 bases map to TRBD2. Looked up from germline, CDR1 is SEHNR and CDR2 is FQNEAQ (reference sequence). This CDR3 region has 18 residues. Germline trimming cut 4 bases from V and 1 base from J; bases unmatched to any gene: 8. CDR3 protein: CASSSTRLAGLNTGELFF. The CDR3 region has the DNA TGTGCCAGCAGCTCGACGAGACTAGCGGGACTGAACACCGGGGAGCTGTTTTTT.

The chain combines TRBV19 with TRBJ2-7, with D maybe TRBD1 (5 bases). Looked up from germline, CDR1 is LNHDA and CDR2 is SQIVND (reference sequence). V lost 4 bases and J 2 bases, leaving 12 bases between the germline ends. This CDR3 has 14 residues. The CDR3, as DNA: TGTGCCAGTAGTAGAACAGGTAATGCCTACGAGCAGTACTTC. Translating it yields CASSRTGNAYEQYF.

The V gene is TRBV2, the J gene TRBJ2-1; 14 bases map to TRBD2. This CDR3 comprises 16 residues. Germline CDR1 reads SNHLY; CDR2 reads FYNNEI. The ends lost 8 bases at V and 8 bases at J; junction bases unmatched: 11. The CDR3 DNA follows: TGTGCCAGCGGGGGGGCGACTAGCGGGAGGGCCTATGAGCAGTTCTTC. Encoded protein: CASGGATSGRAYEQFF.

This sequence joins TRBV7-3 and TRBJ2-2, with 7 bases that match TRBD1. This CDR3 comprises 15 residues. The V gene's germline CDR1 is SGHTA and CDR2 FQGTGA. The V segment lost 5 bases and the J segment 5 bases; nucleotides outside the gene matches: 8. The CDR3 sequence is CASSAPGGWTGELFF. CDR3 nucleotides: TGTGCCAGCAGCGCTCCAGGGGGATGGACCGGGGAGCTGTTTTTT.

This chain joins TRBV7-2 and TRBJ1-5, with 7 bases aligning to TRBD1. The germline gives CDR1 SGHTA, CDR2 FQGNSA. The CDR3 runs 15 residues. V shed 3 bases and J 1 base; nucleotides not matched to a gene: 3. The CDR3 DNA reads as TGTGCCAGCAGCTTTCGACAGGGCAGCAATCAGCCCCAGCATTTT. Translating gives CASSFRQGSNQPQHF.

This chain links TRBV10-3 with TRBJ2-5; 11 bases line up with TRBD1. Per the germline V gene, CDR1 is ENHRY and CDR2 is SYGVKD. The trim removed 6 bases at V and 0 bases at J, leaving 3 bases unmatched. The CDR3 totals 15 residues. CDR3 residues: CAIRGTGGNQETQYF. The CDR3 DNA is TGTGCCATCAGGGGGACAGGGGGGAACCAAGAGACCCAGTACTTC.

The rearrangement uses TRBV2 and TRBJ1-5; 7 bases agree with TRBD1. After removal of 5 bases from V and 0 bases from J, the junction contained 7 bases not matched to a gene. This CDR3 contains 16 residues. The germline V gene has CDR1 SNHLY and CDR2 FYNNEI. The chain's CDR3 is CASSTGTEYSNQPQHF. In DNA form, the CDR3 reads TGTGCCAGCAGTACCGGGACAGAGTATAGCAATCAGCCCCAGCATTTT.

This sequence joins TRBV3-1 (or the pseudogene TRBV3-2) and TRBJ1-3; TRBD1 is a possible D gene (5 bases). The CDR3 is 16 residues long. CDR1 and CDR2 from the germline V gene are LGHDT and YNNKEL (reference sequence). Trimming left V 10 bases short and J 0 bases short, with 19 bases between. The CDR3 nucleotides read TGTGCCAACTTTACGACATTCAGGGCCTCTGGAAACACCATATATTTT. Translating gives CANFTTFRASGNTIYF.